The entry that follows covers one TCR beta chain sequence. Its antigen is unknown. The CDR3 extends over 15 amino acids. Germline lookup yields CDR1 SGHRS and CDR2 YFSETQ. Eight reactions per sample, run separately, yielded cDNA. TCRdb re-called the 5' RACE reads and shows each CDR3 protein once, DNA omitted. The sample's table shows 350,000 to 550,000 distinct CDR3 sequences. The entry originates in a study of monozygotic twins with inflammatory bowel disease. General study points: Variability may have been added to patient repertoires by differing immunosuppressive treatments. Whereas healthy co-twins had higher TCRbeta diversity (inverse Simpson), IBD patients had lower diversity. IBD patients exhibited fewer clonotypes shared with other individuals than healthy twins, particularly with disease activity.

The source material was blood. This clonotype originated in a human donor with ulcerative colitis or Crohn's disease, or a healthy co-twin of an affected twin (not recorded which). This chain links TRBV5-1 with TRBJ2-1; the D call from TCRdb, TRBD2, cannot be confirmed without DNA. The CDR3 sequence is CASSFAGLATGEQFF.